Shown below are 14 T cell receptor beta chains from a single sample sequenced in a study of blood T cell repertoires in COVID-19. The table came from immunoSEQ multiplex PCR; TCRdb's copy has only in-frame clones and leaves some out. This sample yields over 120,000 clones, of which approximately 80% are seen a single time; around 8.4% belongs to the top ten. Specimen: PBMCs or T cells enriched from blood (not recorded which). Receptors originate from a man between 50 and 59 years old who had recovered from COVID-19.

V gene TRBV5-4 combines with J gene TRBJ2-2; 16 bases fit TRBD2. Trimming removed 4 bases from V and 0 bases from J; junction bases left unmatched: 3. Germline CDR1 and CDR2: SGHNT and YYREEE (reference sequence). The CDR3 is 18 residues long. Here the CDR3 DNA reads TGTGCCAGCAGCGCGGGACTAGCGGGGGGGCCGAACACCGGGGAGCTGTTTTTT. Translated, it gives CASSAGLAGGPNTGELFF.

The gene calls are TRBV5-6 and TRBJ2-2; 16 bases are a match to TRBD2. The V gene's germline CDR1 is SGHDT and CDR2 YYEEEE. CDR3 length: 17 residues. V was clipped by 3 bases and J by 7 bases; unmatched bases: 6. CDR3 coding DNA: TGTGCCAGCAGCTCTCCGGGACTAGCGGGGGGGCACGGGGAGCTGTTTTTT. Translation: CASSSPGLAGGHGELFF.

This clone was observed once. The V call is TRBV7-3, the J call TRBJ2-1; TRBD1 might be the D (6 bases). The V end lost 5 bases, the J end lost 8 bases, and 22 bases lay between the germline ends. CDR1 and CDR2 from the germline V gene are SGHTA and FQGTGA. The CDR3 runs to 16 residues. The CDR3 nucleotides are TGTGCCAGCAGCCCCCGAGGGGACAATTCTGTAGATGAGCAGTTCTTC. Amino acids: CASSPRGDNSVDEQFF.

The rearrangement uses TRBV5-4 and TRBJ2-1; 14 nucleotides line up with TRBD2. V lost 4 bases to trimming and J lost 4 bases; unmatched junction nucleotides: 7. The CDR3 runs to 17 residues. The germline V gene encodes CDR1 SGHNT and CDR2 YYREEE (reference sequence). CDR3 sequence: CASSQETSGGAYNEQFF. CDR3 coding DNA: TGTGCCAGCAGCCAAGAGACTAGCGGGGGGGCATACAATGAGCAGTTCTTC.

The V and J genes are TRBV5-4 and TRBJ1-2, with 11 bases matching TRBD1. The CDR3 contains 18 residues. Germline loops: CDR1 SGHNT, CDR2 YYREEE (reference sequence). J was trimmed by 0 bases and V by 5 bases; bases with no gene match: 12. In DNA, the CDR3 is TGTGCCAGCAGACAAACAGGGACAGGGGGACTAGCTAACTATGGCTACACCTTC. Amino acid sequence: CASRQTGTGGLANYGYTF.

This chain uses TRBV7-6 with TRBJ2-5; TRBD2 matches 13 bases. Germline V lookup: CDR1 SGHVS, CDR2 FNYEAQ. The CDR3 length is 16 residues. The trim removed 5 bases at V and 4 bases at J, leaving 7 bases unmatched. The CDR3 DNA is TGTGCCAGCAGCACGAAGACTAGCGGGGGGCCAGAGACCCAGTACTTC. Protein: CASSTKTSGGPETQYF.

This chain connects TRBV10-3 to TRBJ1-1, with a possible D match to TRBD1 (5 bases). Germline-derived CDR1 and CDR2 are ENHRY and SYGVKD. V lost 0 bases, J lost 8 bases, and 10 bases lay in between. CDR3 length: 13 residues. As DNA, the CDR3 is TGTGCCATCAGTGAGTCGGGGAGGGGCGAAGCTTTCTTT. Encoded protein: CAISESGRGEAFF.

This clone was observed a few times. The rearrangement uses TRBV7-3 and TRBJ1-1; TRBD1 is a possible D gene (5 bases). The ends were cut back, 8 bases at V and 0 bases at J, with 10 bases in the middle. The CDR3 is 13 residues long. Germline CDR1 is SGHTA and CDR2 is FQGTGA. CDR3 nucleotide sequence: TGTGCCAGCTCCAGGGCGGTGAACACTGAAGCTTTCTTT. Its protein product is CASSRAVNTEAFF.

V usage is TRBV29-1 and J usage is TRBJ1-1; D is unclear. This CDR3 region has 15 residues. Germline V gene lookup returns CDR1 SQVTM and CDR2 ANQGSEA. V shed 6 bases and J shed 4 bases, with 21 bases lying between them. CDR3 in DNA: TGCAGCGTAACGAAACCGGGAGGAGGTGGCACTGAAGCTTTCTTT. This sequence encodes CSVTKPGGGGTEAFF.

The CDR3, as DNA: TGTGCCAGCAGCCATAAGACAGGGCCGAATTCACCCCTCCACTTT. It codes for CASSHKTGPNSPLHF. The chain joins TRBV7-2 to TRBJ1-6; 7 bases are shared with TRBD1. Germline V lookup: CDR1 SGHTA, CDR2 FQGNSA. The CDR3 contains 15 residues. The V gene end was trimmed by 5 bases and the J gene end by 7 bases; junction bases not matched to a gene: 8.

The V gene is TRBV19, the J gene TRBJ1-5; D remains unclear. There are 16 residues in the CDR3. V was clipped by 3 bases and J by 1 base, with 13 bases between them. From germline, CDR1 is LNHDA and CDR2 SQIVND (reference sequence). The CDR3 reads CASSIEGMGSNQPQHF. The CDR3, as DNA: TGTGCCAGTAGTATTGAGGGTATGGGAAGCAATCAGCCCCAGCATTTT. Complete variable domain (other parts from reference TRBV19 and TRBJ1-5): DGGITQSPKYLFRKEGQNVTLSCEQNLNHDAMYWYRQDPGQGLRLIYYSQIVNDFQKGDIAEGYSVSREKKESFPLTVTSAQKNPTAFYLCASSIEGMGSNQPQHFGDGTRLSIL.

The table lists this clone with a few counts. The chain employs TRBV23-1 and TRBJ2-7; 9 bases are shared with TRBD1. TRBV23-1 counts as an open reading frame of uncertain function. Trimming at V came to 2 bases and at J to 2 bases, leaving 10 bases not matched to a gene. The CDR3 contains 17 residues. CDR3 residues: CASSQPNRWDRAYEQYF. The DNA for the CDR3 is TGCGCCAGCAGTCAACCCAACCGCTGGGACAGGGCCTACGAGCAGTACTTC.

The rearrangement joins TRBV30 to TRBJ1-1; D is perhaps TRBD1 (6 bases). Germline V gives CDR1 GTSNPN, CDR2 SVGIG (reference sequence). The CDR3 is made up of 12 amino acids. The germline V and J ends were trimmed by 3 bases and 11 bases, with 16 bases remaining between them. The CDR3 loop is CAWSAKGDGAFF. As DNA, the CDR3 is TGTGCCTGGAGCGCCAAGGGGGACGGGGCTTTCTTT.

By sample fraction, this clone is medium-sized (0.01 to 0.1%). The chain uses TRBV12-3 or TRBV12-4 and TRBJ2-1, with D maybe TRBD1 (5 bases). V lost 7 bases and J lost 9, with 13 bases in between. The CDR3 consists of 12 residues. In DNA form, the CDR3 reads TGTGCCAGCAACACACAGGCAGGTGAGCAGTTCTTC. Translating gives CASNTQAGEQFF.